This T cell receptor (beta chain) was sequenced during a study of shared clonotypes between healthy human individuals. TCRdb keeps only in-frame clones here, not all; method: immunoSEQ multiplex PCR. The sample yields about 2.4 million clones, around nine tenths seen once. Notes on this clone: Antigen unknown.

Regarding the study as a whole: Relative to clonotypes present in all four donors, those not shared had lower generation probabilities. The study found roughly 5% of naive CD4 clonotypes shared across four donors.

Germline values: CDR1 MNHNS, CDR2 SASEGT. The ends were cut back, 4 bases at V and 0 bases at J, with 7 bases in the middle. CDR3 length: 14 amino acids. This chain connects TRBV6-1 to TRBJ1-5; D call uncertain. The sequenced material came from naive CD4+ T cells sorted from blood. The subset is: CD45RA+ positively selected. The clonotype comes from a man aged 18 to 29 in good health. The CDR3 is CASSVKISNQPQHF. CDR3 coding DNA: TGTGCCAGCAGTGTCAAGATTAGCAATCAGCCCCAGCATTTT.